This record concerns one TCR beta chain sequence. The antigen is unknown. The data were taken from a study of T cell responses to AZD1222 COVID-19 vaccine. Study-wide findings and caveats: Baseline seropositives among AZD1222 recipients totaled only 5 or 6. After two AZD1222 doses, spike-specific TCR breadth and depth rose versus day 0.

Sequencing was performed with immunoSEQ multiplex PCR; in TCRdb, only in-frame clones are kept and a portion is missing. The sample holds 150,000 to 200,000 clones, 70% to 90% seen once. V lost 2 bases and J lost 8, with 12 bases in between. In germline, CDR1 is GTSNPN, CDR2 SVGIG (reference sequence). This CDR3 region has 12 residues. This TCR was recovered from an adult who received the AZD1222 COVID-19 vaccine. The V call is TRBV30, the J call TRBJ1-2, with D tentatively TRBD1 (6 bases). This sample comprised peripheral blood, obtained 28 days after the second AZD1222 dose. The CDR3 loop reads CAWSPPGVGYTF. For the CDR3, the DNA is TGTGCCTGGAGTCCCCCAGGGGTCGGCTACACCTTC.